Here is one T cell receptor beta chain with its context. Its target is unknown. The CDR3 extends over 14 amino acids. The germline V and J ends were trimmed by 3 bases and 4 bases, with 12 bases remaining between them. CDR1 is SEHNR and CDR2 is FQNEAQ in the germline V gene (reference sequence). The data derive from a study of cytomegalovirus exposure and HLA in healthy donors. The primer mix had 60 Vbeta and 13 Jbeta primers. The data were produced by immunoSEQ multiplex PCR, yet TCRdb's version contains in-frame clones alone and is incomplete. The table lists about 54,000 clones, 75% to 85% of them singletons. Regarding the study as a whole: Some TCR beta chains (over 150 of them) were listed as cytomegalovirus-associated. A later analysis reported that several of the most significant clusters appeared to be linked to common viral pathogens, among them Epstein-Barr virus.

The V and J genes are TRBV7-9 and TRBJ2-5, with D possibly being TRBD1 (6 bases). This TCR was recovered from a female donor in good health and CMV-seronegative. Specimen: PBMCs. Written as DNA, the CDR3 is TGTGCCAGCAGCTTCGAACAGGGAACAGAGACCCAGTACTTC. As protein: CASSFEQGTETQYF.